These 10 T cell receptor beta chains were all obtained from the same sample, sequenced in a study of graft-versus-host responses after intestinal transplantation. The table came from immunoSEQ multiplex PCR; TCRdb's copy has only in-frame clones and leaves some out. There are 90,000 to 130,000 clones in the sample; 85% to 95% occur only once, and 0.95% to 1.5% lies in the top ten. Their antigen targets remain unknown. The sample in question was unstimulated CD8+ T cells sorted from spleen or lymph node cells, obtained before transplant. Receptors originate from a human donor who was the organ donor for an intestinal transplant.

J is TRBJ1-5 and V is TRBV7-9; no reliable D call. The CDR3 is made up of 12 amino acids. Trimming shortened V by 2 bases and J by 5 bases, and 4 bases separated the two germline ends. Germline CDR1 SEHNR, CDR2 FQNEAQ (reference sequence). CDR3 sequence: CASSLLDQPQHF. The CDR3 nucleotides are TGTGCCAGCAGCTTACTGGATCAGCCCCAGCATTTT. Using reference TRBV7-9 and TRBJ1-5 for the parts outside the CDR3, the full variable domain is DTGVSQNPRHKITKRGQNVTFRCDPISEHNRLYWYRQTLGQGPEFLTYFQNEAQLEKSRLLSDRFSAERPKGSFSTLEIQRTEQGDSAMYLCASSLLDQPQHFGDGTRLSIL.

The chain joins TRBV11-2 to TRBJ2-5; no definite D call. Trimming stripped 3 bases from V and 3 bases from J, with 8 bases between. CDR1 is SGHAT and CDR2 is FQNNGV in the germline V gene. The CDR3 has 13 residues. The chain's CDR3 is CASSFVGKETQYF. CDR3 sequence (DNA): TGTGCCAGCAGCTTCGTGGGAAAAGAGACCCAGTACTTC.

A single count supports this clone. This chain joins TRBV6-1 and TRBJ2-3, with D perhaps matching TRBD1 or TRBD2 (6 bases each). V was shortened by 2 bases and J by 4 bases, with 16 bases between the two germline ends. Germline assignment: CDR1 MNHNS and CDR2 SASEGT. The CDR3 is 16 amino acids. The CDR3 loop is CASSELRGQVPDTQYF. CDR3 sequence (DNA): TGTGCCAGCAGTGAATTACGGGGGCAAGTTCCAGATACGCAGTATTTT.

The chain uses TRBV29-1 and TRBJ1-4; the match to TRBD1 covers 7 bases. The length of the CDR3 is 15 residues. V lost 6 bases and J lost 6; bases outside the gene matches: 13. CDR1 SQVTM and CDR2 ANQGSEA come from the germline V gene. CDR3 in amino acids: CSVQFVQGVDEKLFF. The CDR3 bases are TGCAGCGTCCAATTCGTCCAGGGGGTGGATGAAAAACTGTTTTTT.

V is TRBV4-2 and J is TRBJ1-2, with TRBD1 matching over 9 bases. The CDR3 is 15 residues long. Germline trimming cut 4 bases from V and 4 bases from J; bases unmatched to any gene: 7. The germline gives CDR1 LGHNA, CDR2 YNFKEQ. CDR3 loop: CASSPGTGLFYGYTF. In nucleotides, the CDR3 is TGTGCCAGCAGCCCCGGGACAGGGTTATTCTATGGCTACACCTTC.

The chain recombines TRBV6-6 with TRBJ1-1; D gene unclear. The CDR3 extends over 16 amino acids. Germline loops: CDR1 MNHNY, CDR2 SVGAGI (reference sequence). V lost 2 bases and J 4 bases, leaving 17 bases between the germline ends. The CDR3 region is CASSYALQNSLTEAFF. CDR3 nucleotides: TGTGCCAGCAGTTACGCCTTACAGAATTCCCTCACTGAAGCTTTCTTT.

The gene calls are TRBV6-1 and TRBJ1-5; D is unclear. The length of the CDR3 is 16 residues. CDR1 and CDR2 from the germline V gene are MNHNS and SASEGT. Deletions cut 3 bases from V and 2 bases from J, with 14 bases between. The CDR3 here is CASSERRFTGNQPQHF. The DNA of the CDR3 is TGTGCCAGCAGTGAGCGACGTTTCACCGGCAATCAGCCCCAGCATTTT.

This clone was detected once. The chain carries TRBV4-1 and TRBJ2-5, with D uncertain. This CDR3 has 13 residues. The germline V and J ends were trimmed by 3 bases and 5 bases, with 10 bases remaining between them. Looked up from germline, CDR1 is MGHRA and CDR2 is YSYEKL. CDR3 region: CASSQKVHETQYF. CDR3 DNA sequence: TGCGCCAGCAGCCAGAAGGTCCACGAGACCCAGTACTTC.

This clone was picked up one time. V and J are TRBV4-1 and TRBJ2-1, with D hard to call. With 0 bases removed from V and 8 bases from J, the gap between germline ends came to 14 bases. The CDR3 is 15 amino acids. Germline CDR1 reads MGHRA; CDR2 reads YSYEKL. DNA for the CDR3: TGCGCCAGCAGCCAAGAGAACAGCGAATGGGATGAGCAGTTCTTC. This encodes CASSQENSEWDEQFF.

The chain carries TRBV4-1 and TRBJ1-1; TRBD1 matches at 7 bases. J gave up 6 bases and V 5 bases, and 6 bases lay outside the gene matches. The CDR3 is 13 residues long. The V gene's germline CDR1 is MGHRA and CDR2 YSYEKL. CDR3: CASSYTGASEAFF. The CDR3 nucleotides are TGCGCCAGCAGCTACACAGGGGCTTCTGAAGCTTTCTTT.